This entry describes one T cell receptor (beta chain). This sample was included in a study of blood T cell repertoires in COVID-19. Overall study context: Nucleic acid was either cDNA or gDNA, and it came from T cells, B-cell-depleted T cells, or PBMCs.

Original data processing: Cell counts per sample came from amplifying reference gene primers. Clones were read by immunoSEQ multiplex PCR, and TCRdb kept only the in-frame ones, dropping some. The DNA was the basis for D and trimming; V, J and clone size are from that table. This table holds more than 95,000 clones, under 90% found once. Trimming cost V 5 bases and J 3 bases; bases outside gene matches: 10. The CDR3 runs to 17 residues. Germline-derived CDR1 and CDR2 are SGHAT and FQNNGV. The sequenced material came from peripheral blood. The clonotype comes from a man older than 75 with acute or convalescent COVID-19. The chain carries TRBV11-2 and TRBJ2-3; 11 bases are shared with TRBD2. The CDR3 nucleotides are TGTGCCAGCAGCCCGAGTGGTCTAGCGGGAGGAACAGATACGCAGTATTTT. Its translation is CASSPSGLAGGTDTQYF.